This T cell receptor beta chain was documented in a study of tumor and adjacent non-tumor tissue in lung cancer. Study-wide background: Patients were aged about 30 to 80, 10 men and 5 women, stage I to III. Study outcomes and limitations: Top 100 clones took a larger repertoire share in normal lung. Compared with tumor, normal lung showed significantly lower TCR diversity.

Germline lookup yields CDR1 MDHEN and CDR2 SYDVKM. V was trimmed by 8 bases and J by 4 bases, leaving 12 bases between them. The CDR3 extends over 14 amino acids. Three rounds of nested PCR, following a modified ARM-PCR protocol, produced the TCRbeta library. Each CDR3 protein is one row after TCRdb ran MiXCR on the multiplex PCR reads. The table records under 150,000 distinct CDR3 sequences, approximately 64% of them present only once. This clonotype has only a few counts. Its specificity is not known. This sample's RNA came from whole unsorted tissue. This TCR came from a man in his sixties with small cell lung cancer. V gene TRBV28 combines with J gene TRBJ2-6; the D gene is possibly TRBD1 (6 bases). The specimen sequenced was lung tumor tissue. CDR3 amino acids: CASGRGPGANVLTF. The CDR3 nucleotides read TGTGCCAGCGGCAGGGGTCCCGGGGCCAACGTCCTGACTTTC. Drawing the rest from reference TRBV28 and TRBJ2-6, the complete variable domain is DVKVTQSSRYLVKRTGEKVFLECVQDMDHENMFWYRQDPGLGLRLIYFSYDVKMKEKGDIPEGYSVSREKKERFSLILESASTNQTSMYLCASGRGPGANVLTFGAGSRLTVL.